This entry features one TCR beta chain sequence. Its antigen is as yet unknown. This sample was taken from a study of T-cell memory formation after mild COVID-19. TCRdb re-called the 5' RACE reads with MiXCR, one entry per CDR3 protein. The sample yields hundreds of thousands of distinct CDR3 sequences, roughly 14% seen once. General observations from the study: From day 15 to 85, contracting clones were balanced between CD4 and CD8, whereas later expanders leaned toward CD4+.

With 4 bases removed from V and 13 bases from J, the gap between germline ends came to 20 bases. Germline lookup yields CDR1 SQVTM and CDR2 ANQGSEA. The CDR3 has 14 residues. The chain uses TRBV29-1 and TRBJ2-6; tentatively, D is TRBD1 (6 bases). Sequencing was done on a sample of PBMCs or a T cell subset sorted from them (not recorded which). The clonotype was recovered from a man between 18 and 29 years old who had mild COVID-19 (a few samples of this study predate the infection). Cell type and time point are not known. The DNA for the CDR3 is TGCAGCGTTGGTGATTACGGGACACCGGATGTCCTGACTTTC. This codes for CSVGDYGTPDVLTF.